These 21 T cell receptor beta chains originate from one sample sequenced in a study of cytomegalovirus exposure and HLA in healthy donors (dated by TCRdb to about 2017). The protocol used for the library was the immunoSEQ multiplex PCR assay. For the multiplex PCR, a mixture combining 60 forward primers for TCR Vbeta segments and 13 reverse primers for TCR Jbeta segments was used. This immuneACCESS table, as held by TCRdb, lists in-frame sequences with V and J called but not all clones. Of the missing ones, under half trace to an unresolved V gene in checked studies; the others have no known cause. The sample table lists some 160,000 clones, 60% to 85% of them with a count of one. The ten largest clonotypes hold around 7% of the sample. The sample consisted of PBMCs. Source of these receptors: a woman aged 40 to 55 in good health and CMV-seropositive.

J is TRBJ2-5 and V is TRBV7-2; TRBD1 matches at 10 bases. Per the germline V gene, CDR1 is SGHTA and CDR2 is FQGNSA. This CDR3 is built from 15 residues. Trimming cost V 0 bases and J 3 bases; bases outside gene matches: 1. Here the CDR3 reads CASSLAGTGEETQYF. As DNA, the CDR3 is TGTGCCAGCAGCTTAGCCGGGACAGGGGAAGAGACCCAGTACTTC.

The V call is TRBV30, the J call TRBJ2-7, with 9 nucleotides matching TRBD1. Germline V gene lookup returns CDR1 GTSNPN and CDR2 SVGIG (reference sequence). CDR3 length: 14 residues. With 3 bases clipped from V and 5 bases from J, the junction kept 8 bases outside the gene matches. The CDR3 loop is CAWSLDRGRNEQYF. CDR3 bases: TGTGCCTGGAGCCTGGACAGGGGTCGGAACGAGCAGTACTTC. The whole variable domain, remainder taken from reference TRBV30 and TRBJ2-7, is SQTIHQWPATLVQPVGSPLSLECTVEGTSNPNLYWYRQAAGRGLQLLFYSVGIGQISSEVPQNLSASRPQDRQFILSSKKLLLSDSGFYLCAWSLDRGRNEQYFGPGTRLTVT.

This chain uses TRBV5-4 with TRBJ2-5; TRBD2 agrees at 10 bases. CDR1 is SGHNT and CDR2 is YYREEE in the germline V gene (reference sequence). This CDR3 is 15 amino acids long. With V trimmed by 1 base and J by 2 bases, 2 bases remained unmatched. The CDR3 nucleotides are TGTGCCAGCAGCTTGCTAGCGGGGGCTCAAGAGACCCAGTACTTC. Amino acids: CASSLLAGAQETQYF.

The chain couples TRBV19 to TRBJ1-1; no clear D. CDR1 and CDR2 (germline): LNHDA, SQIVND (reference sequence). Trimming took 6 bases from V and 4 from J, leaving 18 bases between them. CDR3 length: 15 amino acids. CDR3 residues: CASSQSGSRGTEAFF. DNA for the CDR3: TGTGCCAGTAGCCAATCTGGGTCTCGGGGCACTGAAGCTTTCTTT. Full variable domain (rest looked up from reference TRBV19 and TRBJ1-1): DGGITQSPKYLFRKEGQNVTLSCEQNLNHDAMYWYRQDPGQGLRLIYYSQIVNDFQKGDIAEGYSVSREKKESFPLTVTSAQKNPTAFYLCASSQSGSRGTEAFFGQGTRLTVV.

The chain's CDR3 is CASSFARGDEQYF. DNA of the CDR3: TGTGCCAGCAGCTTCGCCAGGGGGGACGAGCAGTACTTC. The V gene is TRBV7-3, the J gene TRBJ2-7; TRBD1 might be the D (7 bases). Trimming took off 3 bases at V and 5 bases at J, with 11 bases between the two ends. The germline CDR1 and CDR2 sequences are SGHTA and FQGTGA. The length of the CDR3 is 13 residues.

CDR3 DNA: TGTGCCAGCAGTGACAGGGGGAAGGTGGTGCAGTACTTC. Residues: CASSDRGKVVQYF. The V and J genes are TRBV6-5 and TRBJ2-7; 9 positions agree with TRBD1. There are 13 residues in the CDR3. V lost 5 bases, J lost 9 bases, and 8 bases stayed unmatched. CDR1 is MNHEY, CDR2 SVGAGI, per germline.

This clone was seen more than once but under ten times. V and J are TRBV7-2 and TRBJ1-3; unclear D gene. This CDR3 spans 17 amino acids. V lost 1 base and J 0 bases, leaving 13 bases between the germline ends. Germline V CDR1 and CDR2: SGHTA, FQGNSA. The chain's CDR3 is CASSLGPLLGSGNTIYF. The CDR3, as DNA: TGTGCCAGCAGCTTAGGCCCACTTCTTGGCTCTGGAAACACCATATATTTT.

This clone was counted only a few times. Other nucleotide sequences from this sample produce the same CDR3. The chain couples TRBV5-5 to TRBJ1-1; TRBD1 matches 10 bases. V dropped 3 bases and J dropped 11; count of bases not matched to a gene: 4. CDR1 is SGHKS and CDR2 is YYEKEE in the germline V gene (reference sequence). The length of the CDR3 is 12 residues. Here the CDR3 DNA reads TGTGCCAGCAGCTCGGGACAGGGGAAGGCTTTCTTT. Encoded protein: CASSSGQGKAFF.

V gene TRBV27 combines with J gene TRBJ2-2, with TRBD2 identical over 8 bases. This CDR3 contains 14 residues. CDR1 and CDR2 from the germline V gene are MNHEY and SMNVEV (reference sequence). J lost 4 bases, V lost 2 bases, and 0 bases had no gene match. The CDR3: CASSLAGGTGELFF. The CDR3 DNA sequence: TGTGCCAGCAGTTTAGCGGGGGGCACCGGGGAGCTGTTTTTT.

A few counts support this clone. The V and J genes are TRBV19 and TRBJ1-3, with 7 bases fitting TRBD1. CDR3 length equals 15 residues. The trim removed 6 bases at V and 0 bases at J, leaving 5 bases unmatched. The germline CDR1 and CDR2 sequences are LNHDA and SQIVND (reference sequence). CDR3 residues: CASRRQGHSGNTIYF. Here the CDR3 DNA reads TGTGCCAGTAGGAGACAGGGCCACTCTGGAAACACCATATATTTT.

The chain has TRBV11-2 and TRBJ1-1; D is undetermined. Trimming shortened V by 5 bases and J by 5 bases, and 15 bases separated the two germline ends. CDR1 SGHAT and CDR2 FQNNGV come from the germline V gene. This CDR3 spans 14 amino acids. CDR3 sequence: CASSPSGRWTEAFF. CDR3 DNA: TGTGCCAGCAGCCCAAGCGGTCGGTGGACTGAAGCTTTCTTT.

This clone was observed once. The CDR3 is CASRWASSGNTIYF. The CDR3 DNA sequence: TGTGCCAGTAGATGGGCCAGCTCTGGAAACACCATATATTTT. The chain uses TRBV7-9 and TRBJ1-3, with unresolved D. The germline V gene encodes CDR1 SEHNR and CDR2 FQNEAQ (reference sequence). The CDR3 consists of 14 residues. Trimming cost V 9 bases and J 0 bases, with 12 bases left between them. Full variable domain (remainder filled in from reference TRBV7-9 and TRBJ1-3): DTGVSQNPRHKITKRGQNVTFRCDPISEHNRLYWYRQTLGQGPEFLTYFQNEAQLEKSRLLSDRFSAERPKGSFSTLEIQRTEQGDSAMYLCASRWASSGNTIYFGEGSWLTVV.

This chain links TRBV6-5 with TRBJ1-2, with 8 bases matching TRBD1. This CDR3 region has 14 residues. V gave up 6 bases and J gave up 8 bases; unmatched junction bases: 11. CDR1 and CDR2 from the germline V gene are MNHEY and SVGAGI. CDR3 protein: CASSQDRALRGYTF. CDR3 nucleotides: TGTGCCAGCAGCCAGGACAGGGCCCTTAGGGGCTACACCTTC.

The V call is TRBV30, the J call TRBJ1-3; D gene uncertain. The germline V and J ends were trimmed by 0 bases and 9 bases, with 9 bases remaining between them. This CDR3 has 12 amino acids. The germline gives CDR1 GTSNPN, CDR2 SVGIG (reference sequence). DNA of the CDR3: TGTGCCTGGAGTGTCCGAGGAGGCACCATATATTTT. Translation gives CAWSVRGGTIYF.

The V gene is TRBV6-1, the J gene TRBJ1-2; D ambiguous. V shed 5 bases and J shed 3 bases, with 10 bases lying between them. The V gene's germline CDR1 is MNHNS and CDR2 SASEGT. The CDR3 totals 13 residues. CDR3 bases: TGTGCCAGCAGTTTCCGTGTCGACTATGGCTACACCTTC. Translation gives CASSFRVDYGYTF.

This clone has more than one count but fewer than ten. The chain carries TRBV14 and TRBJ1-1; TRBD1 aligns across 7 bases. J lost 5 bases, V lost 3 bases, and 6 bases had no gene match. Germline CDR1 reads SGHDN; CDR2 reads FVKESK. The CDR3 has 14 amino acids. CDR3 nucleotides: TGTGCCAGCAGCCACTTCGACAGGGCAACTGAAGCTTTCTTT. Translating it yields CASSHFDRATEAFF.

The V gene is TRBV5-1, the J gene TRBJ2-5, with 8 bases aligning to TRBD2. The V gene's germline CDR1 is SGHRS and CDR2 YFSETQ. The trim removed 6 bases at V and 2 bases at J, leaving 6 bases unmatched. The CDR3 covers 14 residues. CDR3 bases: TGCGCCAGCACGGCGGGGGGACCACAAGAGACCCAGTACTTC. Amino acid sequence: CASTAGGPQETQYF. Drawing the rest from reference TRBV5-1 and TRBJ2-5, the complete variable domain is KAGVTQTPRYLIKTRGQQVTLSCSPISGHRSVSWYQQTPGQGLQFLFEYFSETQRNKGNFPGRFSGRQFSNSRSEMNVSTLELGDSALYLCASTAGGPQETQYFGPGTRLLVL.

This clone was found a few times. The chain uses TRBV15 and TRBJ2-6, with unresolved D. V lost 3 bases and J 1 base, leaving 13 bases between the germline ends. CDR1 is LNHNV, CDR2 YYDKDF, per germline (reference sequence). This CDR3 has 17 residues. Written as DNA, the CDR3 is TGTGCCACCAGCAGCGACATTGCAAGTTCTGGGGCCAACGTCCTGACTTTC. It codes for CATSSDIASSGANVLTF. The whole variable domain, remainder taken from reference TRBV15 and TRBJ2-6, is DAMVIQNPRYQVTQFGKPVTLSCSQTLNHNVMYWYQQKSSQAPKLLFHYYDKDFNNEADTPDNFQSRRPNTSFCFLDIRSPGLGDTAMYLCATSSDIASSGANVLTFGAGSRLTVL.

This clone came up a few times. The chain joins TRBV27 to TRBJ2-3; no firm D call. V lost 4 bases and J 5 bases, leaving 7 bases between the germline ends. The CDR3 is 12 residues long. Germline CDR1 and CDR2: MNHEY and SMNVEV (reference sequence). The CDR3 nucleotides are TGTGCCAGCAGTTGGGCCGGAGATACGCAGTATTTT. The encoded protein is CASSWAGDTQYF.

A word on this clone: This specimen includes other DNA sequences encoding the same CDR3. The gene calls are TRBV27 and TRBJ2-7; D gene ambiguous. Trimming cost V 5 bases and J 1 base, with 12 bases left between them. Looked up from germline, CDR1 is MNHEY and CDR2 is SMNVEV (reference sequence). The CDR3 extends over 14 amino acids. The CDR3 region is CASSPQVLSYEQYF. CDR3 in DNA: TGTGCCAGCAGTCCGCAGGTTCTTTCCTACGAGCAGTACTTC.

The CDR3 bases are TGTGCCAGTAGTAAAATCGGGACTGAGAACACTGAAGCTTTCTTT. This gives the protein CASSKIGTENTEAFF. The rearrangement links TRBV19 to TRBJ1-1; tentatively, D is TRBD1 (5 bases). Per the germline V gene, CDR1 is LNHDA and CDR2 is SQIVND (reference sequence). V was cut by 4 bases and J by 1 base, with 13 bases left in between. This CDR3 is 15 amino acids long. Variable domain in full (rest from reference TRBV19 and TRBJ1-1): DGGITQSPKYLFRKEGQNVTLSCEQNLNHDAMYWYRQDPGQGLRLIYYSQIVNDFQKGDIAEGYSVSREKKESFPLTVTSAQKNPTAFYLCASSKIGTENTEAFFGQGTRLTVV.